These 5 T cell receptor beta chains were sequenced from one sample in a study of blood T cell repertoires in COVID-19. Assay: immunoSEQ multiplex PCR; the TCRdb copy retains only in-frame clones and omits some. The sample shows roughly 200,000 clones, about 88% of them seen only once. The sequenced sample consisted of peripheral blood. Receptors were obtained from a man aged 40-55 years with active or convalescent COVID-19.

The chain links TRBV20-1 to TRBJ2-7, with D hard to call. V lost 2 bases and J lost 7, with 9 bases in between. Looked up from germline, CDR1 is DFQATT and CDR2 is SNEGSKA (reference sequence). CDR3 length: 11 residues. CDR3 DNA sequence: TGCAGTGCTAGATCACCGAGGGAGCAGTACTTC. Translated, it gives CSARSPREQYF.

This clone occurred once. This chain uses TRBV15 with TRBJ2-3, with D perhaps matching TRBD1 (5 bases). Germline CDR1 LNHNV, CDR2 YYDKDF (reference sequence). V gave up 0 bases and J gave up 2 bases, with 15 bases separating them. The CDR3 runs to 17 residues. The CDR3 here is CATSRDKGLEITDTQYF. CDR3 bases: TGTGCCACCAGCAGAGATAAGGGGTTGGAGATCACAGATACGCAGTATTTT.

This rearrangement joins TRBV21-1 to TRBJ1-1. TRBV21-1 is reported as a pseudogene. This CDR3 is 17 amino acids long. CDR3 DNA sequence: TGTGCCAGCAGCATAGGTGGTTGGGGAGCCTTGAACACTGAAGCTTTCTTT. It specifies CASSIGGWGALNTEAFF.

The rearrangement uses TRBV7-2 and TRBJ1-4; D remains unclear. The CDR3 runs 13 residues. The germline V and J ends were trimmed by 5 bases and 8 bases, with 12 bases remaining between them. Germline values: CDR1 SGHTA, CDR2 FQGNSA. The CDR3 loop is CASSAAPPEKLFF. Here the CDR3 DNA reads TGTGCCAGCAGCGCGGCCCCCCCGGAAAAACTGTTTTTT.

The chain carries TRBV28 and TRBJ2-7; 8 positions match TRBD1. The CDR3 consists of 15 residues. Trimming at V came to 6 bases and at J to 1 base, leaving 8 bases not matched to a gene. Germline values: CDR1 MDHEN, CDR2 SYDVKM. The CDR3 DNA sequence: TGTGCCAGCAGCCAAAACAGGGGGAGATCCTACGAGCAGTACTTC. Its translation is CASSQNRGRSYEQYF.